This entry is about one TCR beta chain. Trimming took 2 bases from V and 2 from J, leaving 11 bases between them. The CDR3 loop spans 15 amino acids. The germline gives CDR1 MNHNY, CDR2 SVGAGI (reference sequence). The sample belongs to a study of shared T cell receptors in the human thymus. This table comes from immunoSEQ multiplex PCR, and its TCRdb copy is limited to in-frame clones, with some not included. The data show some 700,000 clones, with around 87% seen just once and about 0.01% held by the top ten. This sample was also put to use in a study of human thymus T cells.

This clonotype originated in a boy younger than two with a congenital heart defect. The sequenced material came from thymocytes. The rearrangement joins TRBV6-6 to TRBJ2-3; TRBD2 is a possible D gene (6 bases). CDR3 region: CASSYGRDITDTQYF. In DNA form, the CDR3 reads TGTGCCAGCAGTTACGGGCGGGATATCACAGATACGCAGTATTTT.